A single sample is the source of the 23 T cell receptor beta chains below, sequenced in a study of early T cells in non-severe SARS-CoV-2 infection. TCRdb used MiXCR to reprocess the 5' RACE reads, holding one entry per CDR3 protein. The table shows some 71,000 distinct CDR3 sequences, with around a tenth occurring only once. Sequencing was performed on whole blood. Receptors originate from an adult who was a healthcare worker with PCR-confirmed SARS-CoV-2 infection or an uninfected control (not recorded which).

There are many counts of this clonotype. The V call is TRBV7-6, the J call TRBJ1-6; D is uncertain. This CDR3 is built from 13 residues. V lost 6 bases, J lost 4 bases, and 7 bases lay in between. Germline CDR1 is SGHVS and CDR2 is FNYEAQ. The CDR3 sequence: CASRGPYNSPLHF. Here the CDR3 DNA reads TGTGCCAGCAGAGGGCCTTATAATTCACCCCTCCACTTT.

This clonotype was detected many times. The genes are TRBV9 and TRBJ1-6; 9 nucleotides match TRBD1. This CDR3 contains 15 residues. Germline values: CDR1 SGDLS, CDR2 YYNGEE. The V and J ends lost 6 bases and 12 bases, in that order; junction bases with no gene match: 13. The CDR3 region is CASTAGTGQFEPLHF. The CDR3 region has the DNA TGTGCCAGCACCGCAGGGACAGGGCAATTTGAACCCCTCCACTTT.

This clonotype was seen a few times. The chain uses TRBV7-9 and TRBJ2-3, with D maybe TRBD1 (5 bases). The CDR3 length is 14 residues. With 2 bases removed from V and 3 bases from J, the gap between germline ends came to 9 bases. Germline V gene lookup returns CDR1 SEHNR and CDR2 FQNEAQ (reference sequence). This CDR3 reads CASSLSTVTDTQYF. CDR3 DNA: TGTGCCAGCAGCTTATCGACAGTAACAGATACGCAGTATTTT.

The chain couples TRBV29-1 to TRBJ1-4; TRBD1 agrees at 7 bases. CDR3 length: 13 residues. Germline CDR1 and CDR2: SQVTM and ANQGSEA. V trimming: 6 bases; J trimming: 6 bases; junction bases outside the gene matches: 7. The CDR3 here is CSVETGRDEKLFF. As DNA, the CDR3 is TGCAGCGTCGAGACAGGGAGGGATGAAAAACTGTTTTTT.

The V and J genes are TRBV7-8 and TRBJ2-3; 8 nucleotides match TRBD2. This CDR3 has 20 amino acids. V lost 1 base and J lost 4; bases outside the gene matches: 19. The germline V gene has CDR1 SGHVS and CDR2 FQNEAQ. The CDR3 sequence: CASSLERFISKRGLADTQYF. CDR3 nucleotides: TGTGCCAGCAGCTTAGAGCGATTCATCTCTAAGCGGGGGTTAGCAGATACGCAGTATTTT. Based on the CDR3 plus reference TRBV7-8 and TRBJ2-3, the full variable domain is GAGVSQSPRYKVAKRGQDVALRCDPISGHVSLFWYQQALGQGPEFLTYFQNEAQLDKSGLPSDRFFAERPEGSVSTLKIQRTQQEDSAVYLCASSLERFISKRGLADTQYFGPGTRLTVL.

The rearrangement links TRBV12-3 or TRBV12-4 to TRBJ1-2, with 10 bases lining up with TRBD1. Trimming at V came to 5 bases and at J to 3 bases, leaving 6 bases not matched to a gene. The CDR3 is 15 amino acids. The CDR3 region is CASSQPGQGYYGYTF. CDR3 DNA sequence: TGTGCCAGCAGTCAGCCGGGACAGGGGTACTATGGCTACACCTTC.

This clonotype has only a few counts. CDR3 nucleotide sequence: TGTGCCAGCAGCTTGCCCGATGGGTTGATGAACACCATATATTTT. Translation gives CASSLPDGLMNTIYF. The chain carries TRBV5-5 and TRBJ1-3; D gene ambiguous. Germline CDR1 reads SGHKS; CDR2 reads YYEKEE (reference sequence). The CDR3 is 15 residues long. The V and J ends lost 1 base and 7 bases respectively, with 15 bases between them.

Ten or more counts support this clonotype. The chain carries TRBV30 and TRBJ2-1, with 9 bases that match TRBD2. This CDR3 has 13 residues. Losses at the gene ends were 1 base for V and 9 bases for J; bases not matched to a gene: 4. Germline V lookup: CDR1 GTSNPN, CDR2 SVGIG (reference sequence). The chain's CDR3 is CAWSGLAGTEQFF. As DNA, the CDR3 is TGTGCCTGGAGTGGGCTAGCGGGGACTGAGCAGTTCTTC.

Only a few counts were recorded for this clonotype. The DNA for the CDR3 is TGCAGTGCTCCGATCGGAAACACCATATATTTT. Amino acid sequence: CSAPIGNTIYF. The chain joins TRBV20-1 to TRBJ1-3; the D is unclear. Trimming stripped 5 bases from V and 4 bases from J, with 6 bases between. This CDR3 region has 11 residues. CDR1 and CDR2 from the germline V gene are DFQATT and SNEGSKA (reference sequence).

This chain links TRBV5-4 with TRBJ2-7; D is uncertain. This CDR3 contains 13 residues. V was shortened by 4 bases and J by 3 bases, with 11 bases between the two germline ends. From germline, CDR1 is SGHNT and CDR2 YYREEE (reference sequence). CDR3 sequence: CASSLRGVYEQYF. Here the CDR3 DNA reads TGTGCCAGCAGCCTTCGAGGAGTCTACGAGCAGTACTTC.

There are a few counts of this clonotype. The J gene is TRBJ1-2, the V gene TRBV5-1; 9 bases agree with TRBD1. The CDR3 loop spans 15 amino acids. The germline V gene encodes CDR1 SGHRS and CDR2 YFSETQ. With V trimmed by 4 bases and J by 7 bases, 11 bases remained unmatched. The CDR3 spells CASSDITGGSVGYTF. The CDR3 DNA reads TGCGCCAGCAGCGATATCACAGGGGGCTCGGTTGGCTACACCTTC.

This clonotype came up a few times. V gene TRBV11-2 combines with J gene TRBJ2-3; D possibly corresponds to TRBD2 (5 bases). Germline CDR1 is SGHAT and CDR2 is FQNNGV. This CDR3 spans 13 amino acids. Trimming took off 1 base at V and 8 bases at J, with 10 bases between the two ends. CDR3 loop: CASSLVGERTQYF. CDR3 nucleotide sequence: TGTGCCAGCAGCTTAGTTGGGGAGCGTACGCAGTATTTT.

This clonotype occurred many times. The V call is TRBV11-3, the J call TRBJ2-1; maybe TRBD2 (7 bases). The V and J ends lost 1 base and 7 bases respectively, with 17 bases between them. Germline loops: CDR1 SGHNT, CDR2 YENEEA. The length of the CDR3 is 16 residues. The DNA for the CDR3 is TGTGCCAGCAGCTTAGGGTCCGGCGGGGGCCTAAATGAGCAGTTCTTC. Protein product: CASSLGSGGGLNEQFF.

This clonotype has more than one count but fewer than ten. The chain recombines TRBV27 with TRBJ2-5; TRBD2 matches 10 bases. The V and J ends lost 0 bases and 1 base, in that order; junction bases with no gene match: 14. The CDR3 contains 20 residues. Per germline, CDR1 MNHEY and CDR2 SMNVEV (reference sequence). Here the CDR3 DNA reads TGTGCCAGCAGTTTATCGGCTAGCGGGGGCCTCAACGCCCCCCAAGAGACCCAGTACTTC. This codes for CASSLSASGGLNAPQETQYF.

The sample holds a few counts of this clonotype. The V gene is TRBV20-1, the J gene TRBJ1-1; possibly TRBD1 for D (6 bases). The CDR3 loop spans 13 amino acids. Between the trimmed V and J ends, which lost 5 bases and 7 bases, there was a span of 17 bases. Looked up from germline, CDR1 is DFQATT and CDR2 is SNEGSKA (reference sequence). In DNA form, the CDR3 reads TGCAGTGCTGGACCCGGACAGCGATTTGAAGCTTTCTTT. Encoded protein: CSAGPGQRFEAFF.

This clonotype was picked up many times. V usage is TRBV29-1 and J usage is TRBJ1-2; no reliable D call. Between the trimmed V and J ends, which lost 3 bases and 4 bases, there was a span of 15 bases. The CDR3 loop spans 14 amino acids. Germline V lookup: CDR1 SQVTM, CDR2 ANQGSEA. The CDR3 sequence: CSVETSVGVYGYTF. As DNA, the CDR3 is TGCAGCGTTGAGACCTCGGTCGGAGTCTATGGCTACACCTTC.

The V call is TRBV7-2, the J call TRBJ1-5; no firm D call. The CDR3 is 12 residues long. V was shortened by 2 bases and J by 1 base, with 0 bases between the two germline ends. Germline V gene sequence: CDR1 SGHTA, CDR2 FQGNSA. The CDR3 DNA reads TGTGCCAGCAGCTTAAGCAATCAGCCCCAGCATTTT. It encodes CASSLSNQPQHF.

The rearrangement uses TRBV5-1 and TRBJ2-2, with a tentative D call TRBD2 (5 bases). CDR3 length: 15 amino acids. The V end lost 1 base, the J end lost 4 bases, and 11 bases lay between the germline ends. CDR1 and CDR2 (germline): SGHRS, YFSETQ. In nucleotides, the CDR3 is TGCGCCAGCAGCTTGAGACAAGGAGGCACCGGGGAGCTGTTTTTT. Amino acids: CASSLRQGGTGELFF.

There are many counts of this clonotype. CDR3 amino acids: CSARGPESTDTQYF. CDR3 in DNA: TGCAGTGCTAGAGGTCCGGAAAGCACAGATACGCAGTATTTT. The chain carries TRBV20-1 and TRBJ2-3; D gene uncertain. Germline CDR1 reads DFQATT; CDR2 reads SNEGSKA (reference sequence). The CDR3 sequence is 14 residues long. Trimming removed 1 base from V and 0 bases from J, with 8 bases in between.

This clonotype has at least ten counts. This rearrangement joins TRBV6-2 or TRBV6-3 to TRBJ2-1; D not resolved. CDR1 MNHEY and CDR2 SVGEGT come from the germline V gene. V was shortened by 3 bases and J by 2 bases, with 5 bases between the two germline ends. The CDR3 totals 13 residues. CDR3 residues: CASSYGPYNEQFF. The CDR3 DNA reads TGTGCCAGCAGTTATGGCCCCTACAATGAGCAGTTCTTC.

This clonotype was recorded at least ten times. V usage is TRBV20-1 and J usage is TRBJ2-7; D perhaps matches TRBD2 (6 bases). The CDR3 contains 15 residues. Trimming took 0 bases from V and 2 from J, leaving 14 bases between them. Germline values: CDR1 DFQATT, CDR2 SNEGSKA (reference sequence). This CDR3 is CSARESGERAYEQYF. The CDR3 DNA reads TGCAGTGCTAGAGAGTCGGGGGAGCGAGCCTACGAGCAGTACTTC.

This chain connects TRBV10-3 to TRBJ2-5; D is possibly TRBD1 (6 bases). V was cut by 8 bases and J by 0 bases, with 10 bases left in between. CDR1 and CDR2 (germline): ENHRY, SYGVKD. The CDR3 consists of 13 residues. DNA of the CDR3: TGTGCCATCGGTACAGGGAACCAAGAGACCCAGTACTTC. Translated, it gives CAIGTGNQETQYF.

This clonotype was picked up a small number of times. The V gene is TRBV7-3, the J gene TRBJ2-6, with a possible D match to TRBD2 (6 bases). V was clipped by 6 bases and J by 0 bases, with 12 bases between them. The CDR3 sequence is 16 residues long. Germline V gene data show CDR1 as SGHTA and CDR2 as FQGTGA. The CDR3: CASSTEGSSGANVLTF. In nucleotides, the CDR3 is TGTGCCAGCAGTACGGAGGGGAGCTCTGGGGCCAACGTCCTGACTTTC.